The present entry profiles one T cell receptor beta chain with its context. In the original analysis: Counts of nucleated cells, estimated from reference gene primer amplification, were obtained. Repertoires were generated with immunoSEQ multiplex PCR, while TCRdb's copy carries only in-frame clones and drops some. V and J calls and clone size are copied from that table; D and trimming were computed from the DNA. The profile shows fewer than 400,000 clones, roughly 90% of them singletons. This sample is drawn from a study of blood T cell repertoires in COVID-19. Across the whole study: T cells, B-cell-depleted T cells, or PBMCs provided the cDNA or gDNA that served as material.

V was cut by 4 bases and J by 4 bases, with 7 bases left in between. This CDR3 region has 13 residues. Germline CDR1 reads MNHEY; CDR2 reads SVGAGI. The sequencing input was peripheral blood. This sequence was found in a woman aged 25-40 years with COVID-19, enrolled during active disease. This chain uses TRBV6-5 with TRBJ2-2; no clear D. The CDR3 region is CASSFPGTGELFF. The CDR3 bases are TGTGCCAGCAGTTTTCCCGGCACCGGGGAGCTGTTTTTT.